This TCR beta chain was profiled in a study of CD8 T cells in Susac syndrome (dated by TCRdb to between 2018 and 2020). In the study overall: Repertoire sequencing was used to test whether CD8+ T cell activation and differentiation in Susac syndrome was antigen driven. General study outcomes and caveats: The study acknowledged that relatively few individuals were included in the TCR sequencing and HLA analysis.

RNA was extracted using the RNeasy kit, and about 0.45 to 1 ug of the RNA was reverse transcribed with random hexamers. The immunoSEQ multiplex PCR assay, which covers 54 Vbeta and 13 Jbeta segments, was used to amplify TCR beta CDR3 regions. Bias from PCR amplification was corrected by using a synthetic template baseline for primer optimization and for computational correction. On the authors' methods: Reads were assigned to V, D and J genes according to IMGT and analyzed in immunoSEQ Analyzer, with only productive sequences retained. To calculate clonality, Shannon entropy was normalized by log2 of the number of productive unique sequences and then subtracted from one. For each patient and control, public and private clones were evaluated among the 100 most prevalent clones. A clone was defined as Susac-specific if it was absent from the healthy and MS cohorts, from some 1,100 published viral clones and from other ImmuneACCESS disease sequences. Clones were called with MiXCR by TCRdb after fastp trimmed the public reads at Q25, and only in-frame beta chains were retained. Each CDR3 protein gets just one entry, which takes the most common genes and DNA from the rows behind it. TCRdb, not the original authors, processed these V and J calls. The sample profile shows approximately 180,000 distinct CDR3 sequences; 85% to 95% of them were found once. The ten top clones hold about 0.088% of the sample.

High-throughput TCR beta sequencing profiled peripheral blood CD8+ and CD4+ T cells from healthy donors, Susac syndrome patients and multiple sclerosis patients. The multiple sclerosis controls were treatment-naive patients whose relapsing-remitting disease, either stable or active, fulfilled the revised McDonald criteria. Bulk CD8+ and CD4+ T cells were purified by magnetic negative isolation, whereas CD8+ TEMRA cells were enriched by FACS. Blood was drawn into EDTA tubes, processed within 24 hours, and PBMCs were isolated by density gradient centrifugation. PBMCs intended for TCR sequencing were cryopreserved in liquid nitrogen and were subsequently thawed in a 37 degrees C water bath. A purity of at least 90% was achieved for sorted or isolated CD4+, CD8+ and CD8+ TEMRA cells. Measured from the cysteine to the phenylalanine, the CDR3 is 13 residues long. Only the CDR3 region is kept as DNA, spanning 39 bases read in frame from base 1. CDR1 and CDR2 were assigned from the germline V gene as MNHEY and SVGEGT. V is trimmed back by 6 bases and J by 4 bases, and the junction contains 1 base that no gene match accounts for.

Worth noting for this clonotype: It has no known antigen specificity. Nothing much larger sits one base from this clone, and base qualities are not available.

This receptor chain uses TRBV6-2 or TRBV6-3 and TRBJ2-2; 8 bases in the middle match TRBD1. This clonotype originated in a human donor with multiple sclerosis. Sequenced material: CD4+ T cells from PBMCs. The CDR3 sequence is CASRGQATGELFF. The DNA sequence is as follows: TGTGCCAGCAGGGGACAGGCCACCGGGGAGCTGTTTTTT.